This T cell receptor beta chain was identified during a study of long-term antiretroviral therapy in people with HIV. In the study overall: The earliest samples came about a decade before the 2015 immediate-ART recommendation.

The CDR3 spans 19 residues. The assay, immunoSEQ v3.0, was run at survey level. TCRdb keeps only in-frame clones here, not all; method: immunoSEQ multiplex PCR. The sample consists of under 25,000 clones, about 86% of them appearing once. Broader study findings: Among HIV repertoires, CDR3 length ranges were narrower than those of controls. The study found that diversity rose after ART but stayed below transplant donor controls.

A word on this clone: The antigen is unknown.

Going into DNA extraction, samples held 1-10 million cryopreserved PBMC. The chain is built from TRBV21-1 and TRBJ2-3; the table gives TRBD1 as D, unverified against the DNA. TRBV21-1 is classified as a pseudogene. Sequenced material: unsorted PBMCs, taken 1.3 years after starting antiretroviral therapy. The receptor was derived from a man aged 55 to 69 with HIV. The CDR3 reads CASSKAGQTSRRPTDTQYF. CDR3 coding DNA: TGTGCCAGCAGCAAGGCGGGACAGACCTCGAGGCGACCCACAGATACGCAGTATTTT.